This TCR beta chain is from a study of T cells after yellow fever vaccination (dated by TCRdb to 2018 to 2020). Regarding the study in general: Libraries from fractions with low cell numbers were prepared with the SMART-Seq v4 Ultra Low Input RNA kit. Two healthy male donors, one aged 18 to 30 and one aged 30 to 40 years, were included in the cohort. Bulk PBMC replicates and cell subsets were isolated from blood drawn at multiple timepoints before and after both primary and secondary immunization. Bulk TCR alpha and beta repertoires were sequenced longitudinally to track T-cell clones before and after primary and booster YFV17D yellow fever vaccination.

V lost 1 base and J lost 0 bases; the stretch between them is 4 bases long. The CDR3 measures 12 amino acids from cysteine to phenylalanine. Solely the CDR3 DNA is kept, with 36 bases framed from the first base. For CDR1 and CDR2, the germline V gene (reference sequence) lists DFQATT and SNEGSKA. Points the paper makes about the study in general: Because abundant contaminating clonotypes from the bulk population could be contained in FACS-sorted repertoires, computational filtering was required. The study included only a couple of donors, which limits how far the findings can be generalized. Compared with the primary T-cell response, the secondary T-cell response was faster but weaker, reaching its peak on day 5 rather than on day 15. A small share of clonotypes was detected in both CD4 and CD8 compartments, with the overlap likely arising from convergent recombination. Most clones expanded after primary vaccination (almost 98% of CD4 and 70% to 90% of CD8) were re-detected after the booster, suggesting that broad memory maintenance occurred.

TCR cDNA was synthesized by 5'RACE template switching, which introduced a universal primer site and unique molecular identifiers. Priming of cDNA synthesis was performed from both the TCR alpha and TCR beta constant segments. Library amplification involved two PCR steps, and the second step added sample barcodes and sequencing adapters. Libraries were sequenced on Illumina HiSeq 2500 (2x100 bp) or NovaSeq (2x150 bp). The original pipeline was this. MIGEC was used to demultiplex reads and collapse the reads into UMI consensus sequences, and MiXCR was used for V(D)J alignment. Vaccine-responding clonotypes were identified with edgeR using replicate PBMC samples, with FDR below 0.01 and a log2 fold change above 5 up to day 15 being required. CD4 or CD8 identity was assigned to each bulk clonotype according to whether the clonotype was present at higher abundance in the sequenced CD4 repertoire or the sequenced CD8 repertoire. TCRdb cleaned the public reads at Q25 with fastp, built clones with MiXCR and kept in-frame beta chains. Entries are consolidated by CDR3 protein sequence, retaining the most common genes and DNA. TCRdb, not the authors, supplied the V and J calls. This sample has about 150,000 distinct CDR3 sequences in its table, and about 6.9% of those were observed once. The ten largest account for approximately 0.64% of the sample.

The sample's treatment or condition label is to be understood as: live attenuated yellow fever vaccine strain. A standard Ficoll-Paque protocol was used to isolate PBMCs from peripheral blood. Dynabeads CD4 and CD8 positive selection kits were used to isolate CD4 and CD8 T-cell fractions. TriZol was used to extract RNA from bulk PBMCs, CD4 and CD8 fractions, and dextramer-positive and dextramer-negative fractions. A few counts support this clonotype. Its antigen is still unknown. Per-base quality was not reported, and no clone a single base away is much larger than it. Recombination connected TRBV20-1 to TRBJ2-7, with the D gene call left open. This receptor was taken from a man aged 30 to 45 who received the YFV17D yellow fever vaccine. The sample consisted of CD4+ T cells sorted from PBMCs, taken 10 days after the yellow fever booster vaccination. The bases read TGCAGTGCTAGAGTTTACTCCTACGAGCAGTACTTC. This translates into CSARVYSYEQYF.